Below are 5 T cell receptor beta chains sequenced from a single sample in a study of blood T cell repertoires in COVID-19. Here immunoSEQ multiplex PCR was the method, and the copy in TCRdb shows in-frame clones only, minus some. The sample holds about 66,000 clones, 85% to 90% seen once. Sequenced material: peripheral blood. These TCRs come from a man between 45 and 60 years old with active COVID-19.

The chain couples TRBV2 to TRBJ2-5, with 7 bases matching TRBD2. The CDR3 contains 15 residues. Germline V gives CDR1 SNHLY, CDR2 FYNNEI. The V gene end was trimmed by 5 bases and the J gene end by 3 bases; junction bases not matched to a gene: 9. This CDR3 reads CASSRLAAREETQYF. CDR3 coding DNA: TGTGCCAGCAGTAGGCTAGCGGCCAGGGAAGAGACCCAGTACTTC. The full variable domain, its missing parts supplied by reference TRBV2 and TRBJ2-5, is EPEVTQTPSHQVTQMGQEVILRCVPISNHLYFYWYRQILGQKVEFLVSFYNNEISEKSEIFDDQFSVERPDGSNFTLKIRSTKLEDSAMYFCASSRLAAREETQYFGPGTRLLVL.

This clone was detected only a few times. This chain connects TRBV5-1 to TRBJ2-7; D ambiguous. CDR1 and CDR2 (germline): SGHRS, YFSETQ. Trimming removed 7 bases from V and 12 bases from J, with 17 bases in between. CDR3 length: 11 residues. The CDR3 loop is CASALASQLYF. The CDR3, as DNA: TGCGCCAGCGCCCTGGCCTCACAATTGTACTTC.

The table lists this clone with a few counts. The chain recombines TRBV10-1 with TRBJ2-1; 11 bases fit TRBD2. The V and J ends lost 8 bases and 8 bases, in that order; junction bases with no gene match: 5. Germline loops: CDR1 WNHNN, CDR2 SYGVQD (reference sequence). The CDR3 covers 13 residues. The CDR3: CASGSGGADEQFF. CDR3 coding DNA: TGCGCCAGCGGTAGCGGGGGGGCGGATGAGCAGTTCTTC.

This chain connects TRBV7-8 to TRBJ2-7, with a weak D call TRBD2 (5 bases). V was trimmed by 0 bases and J by 3 bases, leaving 9 bases between them. Germline V lookup: CDR1 SGHVS, CDR2 FQNEAQ. The CDR3 consists of 14 residues. CDR3 bases: TGTGCCAGCAGCTTAGCGGGAGACGGCTACGAGCAGTACGTC. Residues: CASSLAGDGYEQYV.

With regard to this clone: Relative to the germline gene, one junction end is altered; a read error may explain this. This chain connects TRBV14 to TRBJ1-2; D ambiguous. Per germline, CDR1 SGHDN and CDR2 FVKESK. The CDR3 totals 14 residues. The CDR3 sequence is CASSQDGRGYGHTF. CDR3 nucleotide sequence: TGTGCCAGCAGCCAAGATGGTCGAGGATATGGCCACACCTTC.